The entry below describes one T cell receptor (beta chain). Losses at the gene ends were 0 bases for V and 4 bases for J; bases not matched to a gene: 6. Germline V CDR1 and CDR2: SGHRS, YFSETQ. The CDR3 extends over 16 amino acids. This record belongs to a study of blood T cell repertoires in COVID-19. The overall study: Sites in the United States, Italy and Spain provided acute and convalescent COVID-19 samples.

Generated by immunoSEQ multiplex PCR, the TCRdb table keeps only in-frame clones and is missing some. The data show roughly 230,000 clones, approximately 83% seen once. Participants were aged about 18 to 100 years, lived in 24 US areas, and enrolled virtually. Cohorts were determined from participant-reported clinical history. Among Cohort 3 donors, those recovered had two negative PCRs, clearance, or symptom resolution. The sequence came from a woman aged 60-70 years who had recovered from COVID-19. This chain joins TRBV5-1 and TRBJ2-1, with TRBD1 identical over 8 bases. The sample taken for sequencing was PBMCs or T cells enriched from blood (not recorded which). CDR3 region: CASSLEGRGLYNEQFF. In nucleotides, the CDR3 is TGCGCCAGCAGCTTGGAGGGCAGGGGGCTATACAATGAGCAGTTCTTC.